This T cell receptor (beta chain) was obtained from a study of blood T cell repertoires in COVID-19. Study-level information: The cDNA or gDNA used as material had been derived from T cells, B-cell-depleted T cells, or PBMCs.

The table came from immunoSEQ multiplex PCR; TCRdb's copy has only in-frame clones and leaves some out. The sample shows some 180,000 clones, 70% to 80% of them seen only once. Germline V gives CDR1 LNHDA, CDR2 SQIVND (reference sequence). V was trimmed by 3 bases and J by 0 bases, leaving 13 bases between them. The CDR3 length is 16 residues. The chain links TRBV19 to TRBJ2-3; TRBD1 is a possible D gene (5 bases). Sequenced material: peripheral blood. The TCR originated in a man aged 50 or older who had recovered from COVID-19. The CDR3 loop reads CASSIRGIFSTDTQYF. Here the CDR3 DNA reads TGTGCCAGTAGTATTAGGGGAATATTCAGCACAGATACGCAGTATTTT.